This is a list of T cell receptor beta chains from one sample in a study of T cell responses to AZD1222 COVID-19 vaccine. Sequencing used immunoSEQ multiplex PCR; TCRdb keeps in-frame clones, though not all of them. Among about 94,000 clones listed, around 90% were seen once. The sequencing used peripheral blood, collected on day 0 of AZD1222 vaccination. All receptors derive from an adult in good health. Each CDR3 is given with its conserved first and last residue. Each record gives: V gene, D gene, clone size, J gene, CDR3 protein, CDR3 DNA. The D gene is left open where the match is weak. Rows may omit the clone size; those that give it use once, few, many or a size class.

TRBV27	.	.	TRBJ1-6	CASSFADSPLHF	TGTGCCAGCAGTTTTGCAGATTCACCCCTCCACTTT
TRBV13	TRBD1	.	TRBJ2-7	CASSLQGAGSYEQYF	TGTGCCAGCAGCTTACAGGGGGCTGGCTCCTACGAGCAGTACTTC
TRBV10-3	.	.	TRBJ2-6	CATYSTGANVLTF	TGTGCCACCTACAGTACTGGGGCCAACGTCCTGACTTTC
TRBV5-1	TRBD2	.	TRBJ2-2	CASSDGTSLSVPGELFF	TGCGCCAGCAGCGACGGGACTAGTCTTTCTGTTCCCGGGGAGCTGTTTTTT
TRBV13	.	.	TRBJ1-2	CASSLFAGYTF	TGTGCCAGCAGCTTATTTGCTGGCTACACCTTC
TRBV7-3	.	.	TRBJ2-1	CASSWGAGQEQFF	TGTGCCAGCAGCTGGGGGGCGGGCCAAGAGCAGTTCTTC
TRBV7-3	TRBD2	once	TRBJ2-1	CASSVGLVGNEQFF	TGTGCCAGCAGCGTTGGACTAGTGGGCAATGAGCAGTTCTTC
TRBV19	.	.	TRBJ1-1	CASSSGRGMGMNTEAFF	TGTGCCAGTAGTAGTGGACGCGGGATGGGGATGAACACTGAAGCTTTCTTT
TRBV11-2	TRBD1	.	TRBJ1-4	CASSRDRGEEKLFF	TGTGCCAGCAGCCGGGACAGGGGGGAAGAAAAACTGTTTTTT
TRBV21-1	.	.	TRBJ2-3	CASIKGAPEAFADTQYF	TGTGCCAGCATCAAGGGGGCCCCCGAGGCTTTTGCAGATACGCAGTATTTT
TRBV9	TRBD1	.	TRBJ1-1	CASSARQGAALTEAFF	TGTGCCAGCAGCGCCCGACAGGGGGCAGCTCTCACTGAAGCTTTCTTT
TRBV14	.	.	TRBJ2-5	CASSRGRGVVLAETQYF	TGTGCCAGCAGCCGAGGGCGAGGGGTAGTTCTAGCTGAGACCCAGTACTTC
TRBV5-6	TRBD2	once	TRBJ2-7	CASSLALAGVTSYEQYF	TGTGCCAGCAGCTTGGCACTAGCGGGGGTAACCTCCTACGAGCAGTACTTC
TRBV7-2	.	.	TRBJ2-5	CASSPWNQETQYF	TGTGCCAGCAGCCCCTGGAACCAAGAGACCCAGTACTTC
TRBV10-3	.	.	TRBJ1-5	CAISNDPQGNQPQHF	TGTGCCATCAGTAATGACCCTCAGGGCAATCAGCCCCAGCATTTT
TRBV4-1	.	.	TRBJ2-3	CASSQGVWGDTQYF	TGCGCCAGCAGCCAAGGTGTTTGGGGCGATACGCAGTATTTT
TRBV3-1/TRBV3-2	.	.	TRBJ1-6	CASSQDRLGGALSPLHF	TGTGCCAGCAGCCAAGATCGGTTGGGAGGGGCCCTTTCACCCCTCCACTTT
TRBV3-1/TRBV3-2	.	.	TRBJ2-1	CASSQAYGTGNEQFF	TGTGCCAGCAGCCAAGCGTACGGGACGGGCAATGAGCAGTTCTTC
TRBV5-1	TRBD1	.	TRBJ1-6	CASSSDRGGNSPLHF	TGCGCCAGCAGCTCGGACAGGGGAGGTAATTCACCCCTCCACTTT
TRBV6-6	.	.	TRBJ1-3	CASSYPDRISGNTIYF	TGTGCCAGCAGTTATCCCGACAGGATCTCTGGAAACACCATATATTTT
TRBV6-5	.	.	TRBJ1-1	CASSYGPHRLNTEAFF	TGTGCCAGCAGTTACGGACCACATCGTCTGAACACTGAAGCTTTCTTT
TRBV4-2	TRBD1	.	TRBJ1-6	CASSPGTVNSPLHF	TGTGCCAGCAGCCCGGGGACAGTAAATTCACCCCTCCACTTT
TRBV30	.	few	TRBJ1-2	CAWRKGQNYGYTF	TGTGCCTGGAGAAAAGGACAGAACTATGGCTACACCTTC
TRBV5-1	.	.	TRBJ1-2	CASSLAPGQSRGYTF	TGCGCCAGCAGCTTGGCGCCTGGACAGTCTAGGGGCTACACCTTC
TRBV30	.	.	TRBJ1-3	CAWSGNTIYF	TGTGCCTGGAGTGGAAACACCATATATTTT
TRBV3-1/TRBV3-2	.	.	TRBJ1-2	CASSQDKYGYTF	TGTGCCAGCAGCCAAGACAAATATGGCTACACCTTC
TRBV29-1	TRBD1	.	TRBJ1-3	CSAGDRAGNTIYF	TGCAGCGCAGGGGACAGGGCTGGAAACACCATATATTTT
TRBV5-1	.	.	TRBJ1-1	CASSLEAGNTEAFF	TGCGCCAGCAGCTTGGAGGCGGGAAACACTGAAGCTTTCTTT
TRBV27	.	.	TRBJ1-1	CASRPPGGGYTEAFF	TGTGCCAGCAGGCCGCCTGGTGGAGGGTACACTGAAGCTTTCTTT
TRBV7-3	TRBD1	few	TRBJ1-6	CASSPQGGGNSPLHF	TGTGCCAGCAGCCCCCAGGGAGGGGGCAATTCACCCCTCCACTTT
TRBV5-5	.	many	TRBJ1-5	CASSSMQGGNQPQHF	TGTGCCAGCAGCTCAATGCAGGGAGGGAATCAGCCCCAGCATTTT
TRBV5-4	.	few	TRBJ1-2	CASTPGGVNYGYTF	TGTGCCAGCACCCCTGGAGGGGTTAACTATGGCTACACCTTC
TRBV19	.	.	TRBJ2-7	CASSPIGGGPPYEQYF	TGTGCCAGTAGCCCCATCGGAGGGGGCCCCCCCTACGAGCAGTACTTC
TRBV4-3	.	.	TRBJ2-7	CASSQMQGARYEQYF	TGCGCCAGCAGCCAGATGCAGGGAGCGCGTTACGAGCAGTACTTC
TRBV4-1	.	once	TRBJ1-5	CASSQVAGALEHF	TGCGCCAGCAGCCAAGTCGCGGGGGCCCTAGAGCATTTT
TRBV18	.	.	TRBJ2-6	CASSPQEGKAGANVLTF	TGTGCCAGCTCACCACAGGAGGGAAAGGCTGGGGCCAACGTCCTGACTTTC
TRBV5-1	.	.	TRBJ2-1	CASSLEATAASYNEQFF	TGCGCCAGCAGCTTGGAGGCGACCGCGGCCTCCTACAATGAGCAGTTCTTC
TRBV7-3	.	.	TRBJ1-1	CASSLTGAKPHTEAFF	TGTGCCAGCAGCTTAACGGGCGCCAAACCCCACACTGAAGCTTTCTTT